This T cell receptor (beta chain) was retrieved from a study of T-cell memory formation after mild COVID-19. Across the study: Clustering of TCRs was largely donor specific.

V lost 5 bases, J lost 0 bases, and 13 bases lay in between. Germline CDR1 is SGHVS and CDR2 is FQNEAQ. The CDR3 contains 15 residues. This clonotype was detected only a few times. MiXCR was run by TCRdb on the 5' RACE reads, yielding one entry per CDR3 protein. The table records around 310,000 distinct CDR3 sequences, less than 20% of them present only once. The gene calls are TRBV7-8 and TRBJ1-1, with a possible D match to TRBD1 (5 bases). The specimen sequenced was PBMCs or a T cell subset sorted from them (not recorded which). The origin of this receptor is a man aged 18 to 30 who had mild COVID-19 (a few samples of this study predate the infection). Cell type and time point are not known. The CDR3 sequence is CASSTYGTLNTEAFF. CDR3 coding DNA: TGTGCCAGCAGCACGTACGGGACTTTGAACACTGAAGCTTTCTTT. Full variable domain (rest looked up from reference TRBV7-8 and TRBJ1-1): GAGVSQSPRYKVAKRGQDVALRCDPISGHVSLFWYQQALGQGPEFLTYFQNEAQLDKSGLPSDRFFAERPEGSVSTLKIQRTQQEDSAVYLCASSTYGTLNTEAFFGQGTRLTVV.